The T cell receptor beta chain under discussion was sequenced for a study of CXCR3-negative and CXCR3-positive naive CD8 T cells. Study-level results: CXCR3-expressing naive cells carried TRB CDR3s more hydrophobic than those of CXCR3-negative naive cells. TRBV-TRBJ usage was alike in naive CXCR3-negative and CXCR3-positive cells but differed in memory cells.

This clonotype registers medium-sized by frequency. What it recognizes is unknown. Germline V gene lookup returns CDR1 MDHEN and CDR2 SYDVKM. The CDR3 contains 15 residues. Naive CD8+ T cells showed CD45RO-CCR7+CD27+CD95-. With UMI labels, 5' RACE was used to prepare the TRB cDNA libraries. TCRdb re-called the 5' RACE reads and gives one entry per CDR3 protein, without DNA. The clone table shows about 6,200 distinct CDR3 sequences, with the ten largest holding 1.3% to 1.5%. The sequence came from a human donor in good health. Some clones in this sample may be carry-over from other donors' samples. Sequencing input: naive CXCR3+ CD8+ T cells from blood. This sample's subset: CD45RO-CCR7+CD27+CD95- naive CD8+ T cells expressing CXCR3 (TNR3+). V gene TRBV28 combines with J gene TRBJ2-1; TCRdb picks TRBD1, but there is no DNA to check that call. This CDR3 is CASSRVGASYNEQFF.